This TCR beta chain was captured in a study of OX40 agonist ivuxolimab in advanced cancers. Looking at the study overall: Participants, roughly 80% male, averaged around 60 years of age, ranging from about 20 to 80. Three dose-escalation patients had partial responses: one with hepatocellular carcinoma and two with cutaneous melanoma.

The study sampled blood at baseline, cycle 4 day 1, and cycle 7 day 1. V lost 4 bases and J 4 bases, leaving 16 bases between the germline ends. This CDR3 comprises 14 residues. CDR1 and CDR2 (germline): SQVTM, ANQGSEA. This clone was seen a single time. Its target is unknown. Whole-study results and caveats: Still undetermined is the antigen specificity of the expanded peripheral T cells.

Sequencing used immunoSEQ multiplex PCR; TCRdb keeps in-frame clones, though not all of them. Among over 80,000 clones listed, approximately 87% were seen once. This TCR was sampled from an adult with an advanced solid tumor such as melanoma, head and neck, liver or kidney cancer. The chain uses TRBV29-1 and TRBJ1-1, with D perhaps matching TRBD1 (5 bases). The source material was CD4+ or CD8+ T cells sorted from blood, sampled in a trial of the OX40 agonist ivuxolimab. CDR3 nucleotide sequence: TGCAGCGTTGTCTTTCGGACAATAGGCACTGAAGCTTTCTTT. Amino acids: CSVVFRTIGTEAFF.